Sequencing of this T cell receptor beta chain was carried out in a study of CD8+ T cells in alopecia areata. Overall study results and limits: Scalp sample data also include resident alphabeta T cells from normal skin.

This clone was seen a few times. Its target is not known. Any gene name here is a mouse gene name. The missing CDR3 end, 4 residues past where the read stops, is filled in from the germline J gene. A sort of pooled cutaneous lymph node cells used CD4, CD8alpha, NKG2D, NKG2ACE and other stains. Extraction of RNA preceded its reverse transcription into cDNA, which served as the sequencing template. Produced via immunoSEQ multiplex PCR; TCRdb's table is partial and in-frame only. The sample counts around 300,000 clones, none seen once; the ten largest own 0.9% to 1.5%. Per germline, CDR1 NSHNY and CDR2 SYGAGN. The CDR3 length is 15 residues. Trimming took off 0 bases at V and 3 bases at J, with 10 bases between the two ends.

The sample was CD4+ T cells sorted from a lymph node. The V and J genes are TRBV13-1 and TRBJ2-1, with D possibly matching TRBD2 (7 bases). The receptor was isolated from a C3H/HeJ mouse with alopecia areata. The strain is characterized by the MHC haplotype H2-k. CDR3 bases read: TGTGCCAGCAGTGATGGCTGGGGGCCCTATGCT. Translated: CASSDGWGPYA. The entire CDR3 reads CASSDGWGPYAEQFF.